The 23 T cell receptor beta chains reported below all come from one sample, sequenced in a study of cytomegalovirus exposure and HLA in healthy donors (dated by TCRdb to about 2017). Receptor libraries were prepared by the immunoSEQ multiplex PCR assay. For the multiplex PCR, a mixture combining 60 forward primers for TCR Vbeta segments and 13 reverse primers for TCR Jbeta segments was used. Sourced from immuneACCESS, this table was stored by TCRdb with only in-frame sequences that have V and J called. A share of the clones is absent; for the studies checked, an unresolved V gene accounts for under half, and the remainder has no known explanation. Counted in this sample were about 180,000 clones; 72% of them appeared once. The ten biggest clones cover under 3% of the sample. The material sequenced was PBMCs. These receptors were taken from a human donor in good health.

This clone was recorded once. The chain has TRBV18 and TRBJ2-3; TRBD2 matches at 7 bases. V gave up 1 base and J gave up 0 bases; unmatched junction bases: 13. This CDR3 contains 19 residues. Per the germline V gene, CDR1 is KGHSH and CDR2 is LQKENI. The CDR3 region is CASSPRTAGDVGSTDTQYF. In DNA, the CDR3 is TGTGCCAGCTCACCACGGACTGCGGGGGACGTCGGTAGCACAGATACGCAGTATTTT.

CDR3 residues: CASRAGGSNQPQHF. In nucleotides, the CDR3 is TGTGCCAGCAGGGCAGGCGGGAGCAATCAGCCCCAGCATTTT. The chain couples TRBV2 to TRBJ1-5; D is uncertain. This CDR3 has 14 amino acids. Trimming took off 6 bases at V and 1 base at J, with 10 bases between the two ends. Germline CDR1 SNHLY, CDR2 FYNNEI.

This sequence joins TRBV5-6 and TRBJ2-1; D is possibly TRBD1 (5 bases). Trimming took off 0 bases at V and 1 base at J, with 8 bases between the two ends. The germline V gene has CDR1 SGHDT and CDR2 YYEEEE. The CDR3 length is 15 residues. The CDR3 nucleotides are TGTGCCAGCAGCTTGGGAGACAGTTCCTACAATGAGCAGTTCTTC. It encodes CASSLGDSSYNEQFF. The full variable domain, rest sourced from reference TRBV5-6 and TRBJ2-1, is DAGVTQSPTHLIKTRGQQVTLRCSPKSGHDTVSWYQQALGQGPQFIFQYYEEEERQRGNFPDRFSGHQFPNYSSELNVNALLLGDSALYLCASSLGDSSYNEQFFGPGTRLTVL.

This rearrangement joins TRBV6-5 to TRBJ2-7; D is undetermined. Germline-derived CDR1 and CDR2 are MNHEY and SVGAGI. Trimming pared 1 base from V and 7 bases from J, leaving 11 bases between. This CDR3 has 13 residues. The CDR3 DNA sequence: TGTGCCAGCAGTTACTACGAATCGGGTGAGCAGTACTTC. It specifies CASSYYESGEQYF.

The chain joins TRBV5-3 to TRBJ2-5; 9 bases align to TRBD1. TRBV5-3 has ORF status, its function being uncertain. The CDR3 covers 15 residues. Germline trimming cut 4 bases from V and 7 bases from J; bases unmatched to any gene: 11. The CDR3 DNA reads TGTGCCAGAAGCCCGCGACGACAGGGGGAAGCGACCCAGTACTTC. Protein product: CARSPRRQGEATQYF.

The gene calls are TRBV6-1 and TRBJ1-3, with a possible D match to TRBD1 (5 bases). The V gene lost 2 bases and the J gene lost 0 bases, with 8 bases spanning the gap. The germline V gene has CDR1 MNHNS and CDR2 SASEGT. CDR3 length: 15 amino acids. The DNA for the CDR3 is TGTGCCAGCAGTGAAACAGGCAACTCTGGAAACACCATATATTTT. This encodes CASSETGNSGNTIYF.

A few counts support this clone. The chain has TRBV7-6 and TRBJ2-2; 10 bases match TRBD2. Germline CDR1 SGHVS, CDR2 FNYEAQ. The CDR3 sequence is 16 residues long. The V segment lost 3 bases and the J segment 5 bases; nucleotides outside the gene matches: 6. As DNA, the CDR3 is TGTGCCAGCAGCTTCTCCCCGGGACTAGCGACCGGGGAGCTGTTTTTT. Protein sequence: CASSFSPGLATGELFF.

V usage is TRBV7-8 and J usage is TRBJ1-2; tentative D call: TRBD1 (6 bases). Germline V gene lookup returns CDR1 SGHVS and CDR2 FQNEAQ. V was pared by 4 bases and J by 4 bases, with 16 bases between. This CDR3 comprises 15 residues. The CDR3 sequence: CASSSDRLPFYGYTF. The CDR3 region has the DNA TGTGCCAGCAGCTCGGACAGACTACCGTTCTATGGCTACACCTTC.

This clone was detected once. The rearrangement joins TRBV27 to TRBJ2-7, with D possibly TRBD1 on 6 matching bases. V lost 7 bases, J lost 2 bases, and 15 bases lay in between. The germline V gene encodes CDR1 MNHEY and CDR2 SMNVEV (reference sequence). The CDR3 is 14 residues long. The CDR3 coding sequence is TGTGCCAGCACCCCCGGACAGCGCCCCTACGAGCAGTACTTC. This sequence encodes CASTPGQRPYEQYF.

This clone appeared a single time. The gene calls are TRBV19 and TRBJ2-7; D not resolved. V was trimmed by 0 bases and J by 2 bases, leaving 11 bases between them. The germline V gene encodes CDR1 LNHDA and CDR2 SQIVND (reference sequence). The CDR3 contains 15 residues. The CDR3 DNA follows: TGTGCCAGTAGTATAGATCTTTCAGAACCCTACGAGCAGTACTTC. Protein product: CASSIDLSEPYEQYF.

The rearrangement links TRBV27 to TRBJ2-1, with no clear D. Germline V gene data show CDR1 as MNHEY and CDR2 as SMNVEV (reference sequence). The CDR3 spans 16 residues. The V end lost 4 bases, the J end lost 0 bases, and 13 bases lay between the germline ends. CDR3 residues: CASSSPRSSSYNEQFF. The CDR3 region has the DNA TGTGCCAGCAGTTCCCCTAGATCAAGCTCCTACAATGAGCAGTTCTTC.

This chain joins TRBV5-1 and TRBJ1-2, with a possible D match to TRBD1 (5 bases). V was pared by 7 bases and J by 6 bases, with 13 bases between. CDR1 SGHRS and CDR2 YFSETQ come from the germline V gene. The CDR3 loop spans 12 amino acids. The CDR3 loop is CASAPGMDGYTF. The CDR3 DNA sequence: TGCGCCAGCGCCCCAGGGATGGATGGCTACACCTTC.

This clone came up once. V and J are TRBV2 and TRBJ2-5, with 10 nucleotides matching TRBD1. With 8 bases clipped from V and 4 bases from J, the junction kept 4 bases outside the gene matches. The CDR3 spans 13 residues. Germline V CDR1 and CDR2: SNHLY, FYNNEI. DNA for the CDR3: TGTGCCAGCCTATGGGACAGGGGAGAGACCCAGTACTTC. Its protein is CASLWDRGETQYF.

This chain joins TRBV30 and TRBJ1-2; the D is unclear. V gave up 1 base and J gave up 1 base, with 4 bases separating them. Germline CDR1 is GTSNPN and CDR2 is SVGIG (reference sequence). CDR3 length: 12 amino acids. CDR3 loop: CAWSGSNYGYTF. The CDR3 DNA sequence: TGTGCCTGGAGTGGCAGTAACTATGGCTACACCTTC.

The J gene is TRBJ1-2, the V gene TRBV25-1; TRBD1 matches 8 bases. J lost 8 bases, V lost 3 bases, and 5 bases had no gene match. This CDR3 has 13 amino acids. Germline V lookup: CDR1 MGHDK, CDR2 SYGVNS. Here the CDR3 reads CASSDRTGKGYTF. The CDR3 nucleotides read TGTGCCAGCAGTGACCGGACAGGGAAAGGCTACACCTTC.

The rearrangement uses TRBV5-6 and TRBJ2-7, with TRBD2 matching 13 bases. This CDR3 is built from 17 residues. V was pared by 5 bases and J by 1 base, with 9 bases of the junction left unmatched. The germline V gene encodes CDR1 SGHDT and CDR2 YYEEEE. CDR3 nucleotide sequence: TGTGCCAGCAGTACGACTAGCGGGGGGCTCTTGTCCTACGAGCAGTACTTC. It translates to CASSTTSGGLLSYEQYF. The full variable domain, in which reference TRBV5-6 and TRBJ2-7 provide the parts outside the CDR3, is DAGVTQSPTHLIKTRGQQVTLRCSPKSGHDTVSWYQQALGQGPQFIFQYYEEEERQRGNFPDRFSGHQFPNYSSELNVNALLLGDSALYLCASSTTSGGLLSYEQYFGPGTRLTVT.

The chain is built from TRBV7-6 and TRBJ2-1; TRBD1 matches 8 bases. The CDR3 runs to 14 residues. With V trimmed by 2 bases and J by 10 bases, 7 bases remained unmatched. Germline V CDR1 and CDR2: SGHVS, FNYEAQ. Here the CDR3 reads CASSLPRQGKEQFF. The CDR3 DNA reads TGTGCCAGCAGCTTACCCAGACAGGGGAAAGAGCAGTTCTTC.

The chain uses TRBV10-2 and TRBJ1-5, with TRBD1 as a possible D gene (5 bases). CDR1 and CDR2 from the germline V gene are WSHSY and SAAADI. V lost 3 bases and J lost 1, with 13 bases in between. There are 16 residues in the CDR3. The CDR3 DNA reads TGCGCCAGCAGTGACCTCGGGACTCCCAGCAATCAGCCCCAGCATTTT. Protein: CASSDLGTPSNQPQHF.

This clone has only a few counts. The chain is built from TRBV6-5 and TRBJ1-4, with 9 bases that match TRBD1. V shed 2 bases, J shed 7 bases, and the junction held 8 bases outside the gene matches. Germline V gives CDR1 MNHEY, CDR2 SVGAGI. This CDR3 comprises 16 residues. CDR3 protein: CASSYLRTGVGEKLFF. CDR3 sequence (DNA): TGTGCCAGCAGTTACCTCCGGACAGGGGTGGGTGAAAAACTGTTTTTT.

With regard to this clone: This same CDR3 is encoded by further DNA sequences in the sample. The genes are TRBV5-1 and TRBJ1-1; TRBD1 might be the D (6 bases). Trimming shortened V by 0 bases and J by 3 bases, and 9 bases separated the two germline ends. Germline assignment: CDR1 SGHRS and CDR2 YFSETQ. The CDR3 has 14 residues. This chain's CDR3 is CASSLAGGYTEAFF. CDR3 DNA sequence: TGCGCCAGCAGCTTGGCGGGGGGCTACACTGAAGCTTTCTTT.

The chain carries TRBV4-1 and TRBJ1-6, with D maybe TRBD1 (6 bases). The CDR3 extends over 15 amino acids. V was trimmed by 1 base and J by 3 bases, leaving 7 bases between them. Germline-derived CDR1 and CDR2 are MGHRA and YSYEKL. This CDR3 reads CASSQAQGYNSPLHF. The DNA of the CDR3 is TGCGCCAGCAGCCAAGCACAGGGCTATAATTCACCCCTCCACTTT.

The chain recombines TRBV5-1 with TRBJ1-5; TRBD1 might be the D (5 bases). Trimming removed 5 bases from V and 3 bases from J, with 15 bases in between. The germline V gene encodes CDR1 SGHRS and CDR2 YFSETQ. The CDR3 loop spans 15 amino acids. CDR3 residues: CASSPRGGDNQPQHF. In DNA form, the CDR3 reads TGCGCCAGCAGTCCCCGCGGGGGGGACAATCAGCCCCAGCATTTT.

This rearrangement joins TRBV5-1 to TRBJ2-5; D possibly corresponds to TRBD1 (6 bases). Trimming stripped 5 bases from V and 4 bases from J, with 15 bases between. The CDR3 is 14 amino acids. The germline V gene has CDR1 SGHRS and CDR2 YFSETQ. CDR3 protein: CASSGGSRGETQYF. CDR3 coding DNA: TGCGCCAGCAGTGGGGGCTCGAGAGGAGAGACCCAGTACTTC. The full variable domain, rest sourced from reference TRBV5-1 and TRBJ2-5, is KAGVTQTPRYLIKTRGQQVTLSCSPISGHRSVSWYQQTPGQGLQFLFEYFSETQRNKGNFPGRFSGRQFSNSRSEMNVSTLELGDSALYLCASSGGSRGETQYFGPGTRLLVL.